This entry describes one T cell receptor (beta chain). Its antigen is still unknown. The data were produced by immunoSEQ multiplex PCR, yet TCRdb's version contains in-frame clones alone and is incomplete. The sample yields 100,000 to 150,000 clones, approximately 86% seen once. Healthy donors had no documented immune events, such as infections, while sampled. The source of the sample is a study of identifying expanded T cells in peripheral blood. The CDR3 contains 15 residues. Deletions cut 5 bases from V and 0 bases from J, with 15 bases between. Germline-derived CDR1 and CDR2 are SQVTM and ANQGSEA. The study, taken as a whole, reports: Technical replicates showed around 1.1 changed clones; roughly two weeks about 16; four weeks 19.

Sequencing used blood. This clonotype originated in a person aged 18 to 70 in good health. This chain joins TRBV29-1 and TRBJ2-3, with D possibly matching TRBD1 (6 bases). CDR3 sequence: CSVQGLGLSTDTQYF. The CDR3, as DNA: TGCAGCGTTCAGGGGTTAGGGCTTAGCACAGATACGCAGTATTTT.